The 27 T cell receptor beta chains below all came from one sample that was sequenced in a study of cytomegalovirus exposure and HLA in healthy donors. PCR employed 60 Vbeta and 13 Jbeta primers. The method was immunoSEQ multiplex PCR; TCRdb's version includes in-frame clones alone and lacks a portion of them. The table includes fewer than 250,000 clones, over 60% detected once. The sample was PBMCs. These receptors came from a male donor in good health and CMV-seronegative.

This clone showed up just a few times. The rearrangement uses TRBV6-5 and TRBJ1-1, with 7 bases aligning to TRBD1. The germline V gene has CDR1 MNHEY and CDR2 SVGAGI. The CDR3 is made up of 16 amino acids. Germline trimming cut 0 bases from V and 1 base from J; bases unmatched to any gene: 5. CDR3 bases: TGTGCCAGCAGTTACTCGACAGGGTTACAGAACACTGAAGCTTTCTTT. This codes for CASSYSTGLQNTEAFF.

This clone was recorded once. Relative to the germline gene, one junction end is altered; a read error may explain this. The V and J genes are TRBV7-9 and TRBJ2-5; 12 positions agree with TRBD2. The J call could be wrong; TRBJ2-7 is a better fit for the DNA end. The CDR3 sequence is 15 residues long. From germline, CDR1 is SEHNR and CDR2 FQNEAQ (reference sequence). The CDR3 reads CASSLAGGPSYEQYF. The CDR3 DNA sequence: TGTGCCAGCAGCCTAGCGGGAGGGCCCTCCTACGAGCAGTACTTC.

This clone was detected only a few times. The J gene is TRBJ1-2, the V gene TRBV7-9, with TRBD1 identical over 10 bases. Germline V gives CDR1 SEHNR, CDR2 FQNEAQ (reference sequence). This CDR3 has 16 residues. Trimming removed 4 bases from V and 3 bases from J; junction bases left unmatched: 8. For the CDR3, the DNA is TGTGCCAGCAGCTCAACGCCCGGACAGGGGGACTATGGCTACACCTTC. This encodes CASSSTPGQGDYGYTF.

CDR3 DNA sequence: TGTGCCAGCAGGAACGGGACACTTAGCAATCAGCCCCAGCATTTT. Protein product: CASRNGTLSNQPQHF. The J gene is TRBJ1-5, the V gene TRBV2, with a tentative D call TRBD1 (6 bases). Germline values: CDR1 SNHLY, CDR2 FYNNEI. This CDR3 region has 15 residues. V dropped 6 bases and J dropped 0 bases, with 12 bases sitting between them.

The rearrangement uses TRBV28 and TRBJ1-5; D perhaps matches TRBD1 (5 bases). The V and J ends lost 6 bases and 1 base respectively, with 13 bases between them. Per the germline V gene, CDR1 is MDHEN and CDR2 is SYDVKM. The CDR3 spans 15 residues. This CDR3 is CASSPGRTSNQPQHF. The CDR3, as DNA: TGTGCCAGCAGCCCCGGACGGACAAGCAATCAGCCCCAGCATTTT.

This chain uses TRBV9 with TRBJ1-6; 8 nucleotides match TRBD1. This CDR3 spans 14 amino acids. Trimming removed 5 bases from V and 7 bases from J; junction bases left unmatched: 5. The germline CDR1 and CDR2 sequences are SGDLS and YYNGEE. CDR3 amino acids: CASRAAGGNSPLHF. DNA for the CDR3: TGTGCCAGCAGAGCGGCAGGGGGCAATTCACCCCTCCACTTT. Full variable domain (remainder filled in from reference TRBV9 and TRBJ1-6): DSGVTQTPKHLITATGQRVTLRCSPRSGDLSVYWYQQSLDQGLQFLIQYYNGEERAKGNILERFSAQQFPDLHSELNLSSLELGDSALYFCASRAAGGNSPLHFGNGTRLTVT.

The chain employs TRBV29-1 and TRBJ2-1; the match to TRBD2 covers 14 bases. Germline values: CDR1 SQVTM, CDR2 ANQGSEA. V dropped 6 bases and J dropped 0; count of bases not matched to a gene: 4. This CDR3 has 16 amino acids. CDR3 protein: CSVCGTSGSSYNEQFF. The CDR3 DNA sequence: TGCAGCGTATGTGGGACTAGCGGGAGCTCCTACAATGAGCAGTTCTTC.

V gene TRBV7-9 combines with J gene TRBJ1-4; 7 nucleotides agree with TRBD1. J gave up 7 bases and V 5 bases, and 10 bases lay outside the gene matches. CDR1 is SEHNR, CDR2 FQNEAQ, per germline (reference sequence). The CDR3 has 15 amino acids. CDR3 residues: CASSPRQGLREKLFF. The CDR3 DNA sequence: TGTGCCAGCAGCCCTCGACAGGGCCTCCGTGAAAAACTGTTTTTT.

V is TRBV6-1 and J is TRBJ2-7; no definite D call. V was clipped by 2 bases and J by 2 bases, with 7 bases between them. The CDR3 runs 13 residues. Germline CDR1 is MNHNS and CDR2 is SASEGT. CDR3 sequence reads: CASSEQRTYEQYF. Written as DNA, the CDR3 is TGTGCCAGCAGTGAACAGCGCACCTACGAGCAGTACTTC.

The CDR3 coding sequence is TGTGCCAGTCAGGGGGATAGCAATCAGCCCCAGCATTTT. Protein product: CASQGDSNQPQHF. J is TRBJ1-5 and V is TRBV2; 7 bases are a match to TRBD1. Germline V CDR1 and CDR2: SNHLY, FYNNEI. Trimming took 9 bases from V and 0 from J; bases not matched to a gene: 2. The CDR3 spans 13 residues.

The chain employs TRBV9 and TRBJ1-3; perhaps TRBD1 as D (5 bases). The germline V gene encodes CDR1 SGDLS and CDR2 YYNGEE. The ends were cut back, 4 bases at V and 0 bases at J, with 11 bases in the middle. The CDR3 consists of 15 residues. The DNA for the CDR3 is TGTGCCAGCAGCATCGGGGGGATCTCTGGAAACACCATATATTTT. Residues: CASSIGGISGNTIYF.

The rearrangement links TRBV4-3 to TRBJ2-2; D remains unclear. The CDR3 has 15 residues. Germline V gives CDR1 LGHNA, CDR2 YSLEER. V dropped 1 base and J dropped 4 bases, with 10 bases sitting between them. The CDR3 sequence: CASSQGSSFTGELFF. CDR3 nucleotide sequence: TGCGCCAGCAGCCAAGGAAGTAGCTTCACCGGGGAGCTGTTTTTT.

The J gene is TRBJ1-2, the V gene TRBV5-5; TRBD1 is a possible D gene (5 bases). Trimming left V 0 bases short and J 0 bases short, with 9 bases between. This CDR3 spans 15 amino acids. Germline V CDR1 and CDR2: SGHKS, YYEKEE (reference sequence). This chain's CDR3 is CASSLAPGTNYGYTF. CDR3 sequence (DNA): TGTGCCAGCAGCTTGGCGCCAGGGACTAACTATGGCTACACCTTC. Together with reference TRBV5-5 and TRBJ1-2, the CDR3 gives the full variable domain: DAGVTQSPTHLIKTRGQQVTLRCSPISGHKSVSWYQQVLGQGPQFIFQYYEKEERGRGNFPDRFSARQFPNYSSELNVNALLLGDSALYLCASSLAPGTNYGYTFGSGTRLTVV.

This chain links TRBV7-3 with TRBJ2-5; the match to TRBD1 covers 10 bases. The CDR3 has 14 residues. Trimming cost V 5 bases and J 6 bases; bases outside gene matches: 6. Germline V gene lookup returns CDR1 SGHTA and CDR2 FQGTGA. CDR3 protein: CASSPGTGVKTQYF. In DNA, the CDR3 is TGTGCCAGCAGCCCGGGGACAGGGGTCAAGACCCAGTACTTC.

Points on this clone: At the DNA level, this CDR3 is encoded by other sequences in the same sample as well. V gene TRBV7-2 combines with J gene TRBJ2-1; 10 bases fit TRBD2. Germline V gene data show CDR1 as SGHTA and CDR2 as FQGNSA. CDR3 length equals 14 residues. Germline trimming cut 3 bases from V and 4 bases from J; bases unmatched to any gene: 0. The CDR3 DNA reads TGTGCCAGCAGCTTGGGACTAGCGTACAATGAGCAGTTCTTC. This gives the protein CASSLGLAYNEQFF.

The CDR3 here is CASSQSQDRGYEQYF. The CDR3 DNA reads as TGCGCCAGCAGCCAATCCCAGGACAGGGGCTACGAGCAGTACTTC. The V gene is TRBV4-3, the J gene TRBJ2-7; 9 bases align to TRBD1. Germline V gene lookup returns CDR1 LGHNA and CDR2 YSLEER. V trimming: 2 bases; J trimming: 3 bases; junction bases outside the gene matches: 5. The CDR3 loop spans 15 amino acids.

The V call is TRBV4-3, the J call TRBJ2-7, with 10 positions matching TRBD2. CDR1 LGHNA and CDR2 YSLEER come from the germline V gene. CDR3 length: 16 residues. The J segment lost 3 bases and the V segment lost 4 bases, leaving 9 bases of the junction unmatched. CDR3 region: CASSLPLAGHFYEQYF. The CDR3, as DNA: TGCGCCAGCAGCCTTCCACTAGCGGGGCACTTCTACGAGCAGTACTTC.

The chain combines TRBV2 with TRBJ1-4, with D maybe TRBD1 (6 bases). This CDR3 has 14 amino acids. Per germline, CDR1 SNHLY and CDR2 FYNNEI. The V end was cut by 3 bases, the J end by 8 bases, with 13 bases between. The chain's CDR3 is CASSEGAFAEKLFF. The CDR3 DNA sequence: TGTGCCAGCAGTGAGGGGGCTTTCGCCGAAAAACTGTTTTTT.

The chain joins TRBV7-2 to TRBJ2-7; D uncertain. Trimming left V 4 bases short and J 3 bases short, with 7 bases between. CDR1 SGHTA and CDR2 FQGNSA come from the germline V gene. The CDR3 spans 12 residues. The CDR3 DNA is TGTGCCAGCAGCTCTACGATCTACGAGCAGTACTTC. Protein: CASSSTIYEQYF.

As to this clone: Relative to the germline gene, one junction end is altered; a read error may explain this. The chain links TRBV28 to TRBJ1-2; D might be TRBD1 (5 bases). Looked up from germline, CDR1 is MDHEN and CDR2 is SYDVKM. CDR3 size: 14 residues. In DNA form, the CDR3 reads TGTGCCAGCAGTGAGGGGAGGGATAACTATGGCTATACCTTC. Translated, it gives CASSEGRDNYGYTF.

The DNA for the CDR3 is TGTGCCACCTCGGACAGCCCCTCCTCTGGAAACACCATATATTTT. Amino acids: CATSDSPSSGNTIYF. This chain uses TRBV6-5 with TRBJ1-3; a possible D gene is TRBD1 (6 bases). V lost 10 bases, J lost 0 bases, and 16 bases lay in between. The germline V gene encodes CDR1 MNHEY and CDR2 SVGAGI. CDR3 length: 15 amino acids.

The chain combines TRBV7-3 with TRBJ1-2; TRBD1 aligns across 8 bases. The CDR3 length is 14 residues. The V gene end was trimmed by 5 bases and the J gene end by 4 bases; junction bases not matched to a gene: 6. Germline lookup yields CDR1 SGHTA and CDR2 FQGTGA. CDR3 sequence reads: CASSPDRGAYGYTF. The CDR3 DNA follows: TGTGCCAGCAGCCCCGACAGGGGAGCCTATGGCTACACCTTC.

The rearrangement joins TRBV29-1 to TRBJ2-5; 10 bases agree with TRBD1. Germline V gives CDR1 SQVTM, CDR2 ANQGSEA. The CDR3 is 13 amino acids. Trimming cost V 6 bases and J 3 bases; bases outside gene matches: 4. The CDR3 reads CSVRQGAEETQYF. CDR3 sequence (DNA): TGCAGCGTGAGACAGGGGGCTGAAGAGACCCAGTACTTC.

The genes are TRBV19 and TRBJ2-7; perhaps TRBD1 as D (6 bases). The germline V and J ends were trimmed by 5 bases and 7 bases, with 12 bases remaining between them. The CDR3 extends over 12 amino acids. The germline CDR1 and CDR2 sequences are LNHDA and SQIVND (reference sequence). The CDR3 here is CASSADRREQYF. In DNA, the CDR3 is TGTGCCAGTAGTGCAGACAGGAGGGAGCAGTACTTC.

This clone was seen a handful of times. This rearrangement joins TRBV29-1 to TRBJ1-5; D might be TRBD1 (5 bases). CDR3 size: 15 residues. V was clipped by 4 bases and J by 2 bases, with 15 bases between them. CDR1 and CDR2 (germline): SQVTM, ANQGSEA. For the CDR3, the DNA is TGCAGCGTTGTTCTGGGGGGGGGTGGCAATCAGCCCCAGCATTTT. This sequence encodes CSVVLGGGGNQPQHF.

This chain connects TRBV2 to TRBJ2-3; D is perhaps TRBD2 (7 bases). The ends were cut back, 7 bases at V and 1 base at J, with 12 bases in the middle. From germline, CDR1 is SNHLY and CDR2 FYNNEI. The CDR3 extends over 14 amino acids. DNA of the CDR3: TGTGCCAGCAAGGGGGGGATTGGCACAGATACGCAGTATTTT. Its translation: CASKGGIGTDTQYF.

The chain recombines TRBV7-2 with TRBJ2-5; 12 nucleotides agree with TRBD2. Trimming cost V 4 bases and J 12 bases; bases outside gene matches: 3. This CDR3 region has 12 residues. The germline gives CDR1 SGHTA, CDR2 FQGNSA. CDR3 sequence (DNA): TGTGCCAGCAGCTCTAGCGGGGGGGTGGAGTACTTC. It is translated as CASSSSGGVEYF.